The 10 T cell receptor beta chains below come from one sample, sequenced in a study of cytomegalovirus exposure and HLA in healthy donors. This PCR relied on a set of 60 Vbeta primers and 13 Jbeta primers. Generated by immunoSEQ multiplex PCR, the TCRdb table keeps only in-frame clones and is missing some. The table includes approximately 91,000 clones, approximately 80% detected once. The sequenced sample was PBMCs. These receptors came from a human donor in good health.

As to this clone: A junction boundary mismatches the germline segment, possibly from a read error. The V call is TRBV19, the J call TRBJ2-7; 10 nucleotides agree with TRBD1. CDR3 size: 15 residues. Germline CDR1 reads LNHDA; CDR2 reads SQIVND (reference sequence). CDR3 loop: CASSLETGGAYEQYF. The CDR3 DNA reads TGTGCCAGTAGTTTAGAGACAGGGGGCGCCTACGAGCAGTACTTC.

This chain uses TRBV7-3 with TRBJ1-2; D might be TRBD1 (6 bases). CDR3 length equals 14 residues. The germline V and J ends were trimmed by 6 bases and 10 bases, with 21 bases remaining between them. The germline CDR1 and CDR2 sequences are SGHTA and FQGTGA. The CDR3 nucleotides are TGTGCCAGCAGGCACCCTCTCCGAGACAGGAACTACACCTTC. It is translated as CASRHPLRDRNYTF.

This chain uses TRBV4-1 with TRBJ2-7; TRBD2 might be the D (6 bases). The germline CDR1 and CDR2 sequences are MGHRA and YSYEKL. V was cut by 1 base and J by 2 bases, with 21 bases left in between. This CDR3 has 18 amino acids. The CDR3: CASSQGLTLAGLTYEQYF. The CDR3 DNA sequence: TGCGCCAGCAGCCAAGGTCTAACGTTGGCGGGATTGACCTACGAGCAGTACTTC.

V and J are TRBV7-2 and TRBJ2-7; 8 nucleotides agree with TRBD2. Germline assignment: CDR1 SGHTA and CDR2 FQGNSA. The CDR3 covers 15 residues. Germline trimming cut 3 bases from V and 7 bases from J; bases unmatched to any gene: 11. The CDR3 loop reads CASSLTGGPGGEQYF. As DNA, the CDR3 is TGTGCCAGCAGCTTGACGGGAGGGCCCGGGGGGGAGCAGTACTTC.

CDR3 in DNA: TGTGCCAGTAGTATCACGGGGGATAGCAATCAGCCCCAGCATTTT. Its protein is CASSITGDSNQPQHF. The V and J genes are TRBV19 and TRBJ1-5; D possibly corresponds to TRBD1 (5 bases). Germline V lookup: CDR1 LNHDA, CDR2 SQIVND (reference sequence). V was pared by 3 bases and J by 0 bases, with 9 bases between. The CDR3 extends over 15 amino acids.

The chain carries TRBV6-5 and TRBJ1-5; 10 nucleotides agree with TRBD1. Germline V lookup: CDR1 MNHEY, CDR2 SVGAGI. V lost 6 bases and J lost 3; bases outside the gene matches: 5. The CDR3 covers 15 residues. CDR3 residues: CASSKDRGVNQPQHF. The CDR3 DNA is TGTGCCAGCAGCAAGGACAGGGGGGTCAATCAGCCCCAGCATTTT.

V usage is TRBV9 and J usage is TRBJ2-5; 7 bases line up with TRBD1. The CDR3 spans 14 residues. V lost 4 bases to trimming and J lost 5 bases; unmatched junction nucleotides: 8. CDR1 and CDR2 (germline): SGDLS, YYNGEE. CDR3 residues: CASSLTGIWETQYF. DNA of the CDR3: TGTGCCAGCAGCCTGACAGGGATTTGGGAGACCCAGTACTTC.

This clone has only one observation. The CDR3 sequence is CASSLPGGTTNEKLFF. In DNA form, the CDR3 reads TGCGCCAGCAGCTTGCCAGGGGGCACAACTAATGAAAAACTGTTTTTT. This chain connects TRBV5-1 to TRBJ1-4; 8 nucleotides line up with TRBD1. Germline V gene lookup returns CDR1 SGHRS and CDR2 YFSETQ. The CDR3 loop spans 16 amino acids. The V segment lost 1 base and the J segment 0 bases; nucleotides outside the gene matches: 2.

The genes are TRBV7-2 and TRBJ2-5, with D tentatively TRBD1 (6 bases). Looked up from germline, CDR1 is SGHTA and CDR2 is FQGNSA. V lost 1 base to trimming and J lost 5 bases, with 17 bases between them. The CDR3 runs 16 residues. CDR3 nucleotide sequence: TGTGCCAGCAGCTTAGGGCTCAGGGGATTTCGGGAGACCCAGTACTTC. It codes for CASSLGLRGFRETQYF.

This clone was seen only a few times. The chain employs TRBV30 and TRBJ2-2, with 11 bases fitting TRBD2. CDR1 GTSNPN and CDR2 SVGIG come from the germline V gene (reference sequence). The CDR3 length is 14 residues. The ends lost 5 bases at V and 3 bases at J; junction bases unmatched: 2. The CDR3 reads CAWASGGHTGELFF. The CDR3 DNA reads TGTGCCTGGGCTAGCGGGGGGCACACCGGGGAGCTGTTTTTT.